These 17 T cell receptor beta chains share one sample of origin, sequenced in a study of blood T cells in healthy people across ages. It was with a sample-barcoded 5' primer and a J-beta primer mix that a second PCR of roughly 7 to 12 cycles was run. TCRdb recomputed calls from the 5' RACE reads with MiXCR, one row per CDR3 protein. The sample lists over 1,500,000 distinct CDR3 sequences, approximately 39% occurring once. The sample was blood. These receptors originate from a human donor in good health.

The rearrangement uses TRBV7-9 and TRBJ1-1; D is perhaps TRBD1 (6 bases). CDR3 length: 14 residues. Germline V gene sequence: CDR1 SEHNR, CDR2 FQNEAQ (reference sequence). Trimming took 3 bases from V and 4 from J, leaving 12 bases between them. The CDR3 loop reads CASSLAGTSTEAFF. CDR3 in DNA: TGTGCCAGCAGCTTGGCCGGGACATCCACTGAAGCTTTCTTT.

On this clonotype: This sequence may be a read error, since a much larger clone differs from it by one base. CDR3 bases: TGTGCCATCAGCTCTCAACCTGGGGGGGGACAATCCTACAATAAGCAGTTCTTC. Protein sequence: CAISSQPGGGQSYNKQFF. The chain is built from TRBV10-3 and TRBJ2-1, with TRBD2 as a possible D gene (7 bases). The germline V gene encodes CDR1 ENHRY and CDR2 SYGVKD. The CDR3 is 18 residues long.

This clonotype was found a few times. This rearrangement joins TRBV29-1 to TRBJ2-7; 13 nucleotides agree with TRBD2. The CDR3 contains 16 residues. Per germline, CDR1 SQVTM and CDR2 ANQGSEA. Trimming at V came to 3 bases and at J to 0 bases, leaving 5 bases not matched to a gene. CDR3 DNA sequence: TGCAGCGTTGAGTGGACTAGCGGGGGAGACTCCTACGAGCAGTACTTC. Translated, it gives CSVEWTSGGDSYEQYF.

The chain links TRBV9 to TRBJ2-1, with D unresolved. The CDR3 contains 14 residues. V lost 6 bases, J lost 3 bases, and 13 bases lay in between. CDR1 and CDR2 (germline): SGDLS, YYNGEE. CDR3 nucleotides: TGTGCCAGCAATTTAGGGCCCATCTACAATGAGCAGTTCTTC. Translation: CASNLGPIYNEQFF.

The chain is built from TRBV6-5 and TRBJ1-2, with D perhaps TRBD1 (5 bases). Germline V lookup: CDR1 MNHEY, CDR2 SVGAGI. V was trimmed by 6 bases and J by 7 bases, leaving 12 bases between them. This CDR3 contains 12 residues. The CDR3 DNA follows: TGTGCCAGCAGCGGCCTGGGGGTTGGCTACACCTTC. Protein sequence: CASSGLGVGYTF.

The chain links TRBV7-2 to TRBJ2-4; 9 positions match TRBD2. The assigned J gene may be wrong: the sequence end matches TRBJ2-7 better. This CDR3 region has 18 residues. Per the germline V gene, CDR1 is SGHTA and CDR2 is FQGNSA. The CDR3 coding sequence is TGTGCCAGCAGCTTATTTGTGGTGGGCGGGGGGGTTATGTACGAGCAGTACTTC. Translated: CASSLFVVGGGVMYEQYF.

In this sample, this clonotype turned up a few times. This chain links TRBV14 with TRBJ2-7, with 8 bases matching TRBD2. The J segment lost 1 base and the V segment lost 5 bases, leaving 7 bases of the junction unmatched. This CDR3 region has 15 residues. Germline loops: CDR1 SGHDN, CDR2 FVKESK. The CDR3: CASSSTSDLSYEQYF. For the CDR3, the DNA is TGTGCCAGCAGCTCGACTAGCGATTTATCCTACGAGCAGTACTTC.

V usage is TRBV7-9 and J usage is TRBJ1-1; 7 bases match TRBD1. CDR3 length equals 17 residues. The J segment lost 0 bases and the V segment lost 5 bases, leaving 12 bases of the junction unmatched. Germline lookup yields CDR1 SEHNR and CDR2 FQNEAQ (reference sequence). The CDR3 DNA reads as TGTGCCAGCAGCGCCTTACCGGGACAGCTTATGAACACTGAAGCTTTCTTT. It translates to CASSALPGQLMNTEAFF.

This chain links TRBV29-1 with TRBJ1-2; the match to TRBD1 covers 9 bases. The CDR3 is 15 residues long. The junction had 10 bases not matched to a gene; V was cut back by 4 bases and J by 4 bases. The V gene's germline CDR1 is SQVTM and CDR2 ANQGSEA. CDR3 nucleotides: TGCAGCGTTGCCCCCTTTACAGGGGGCGGCTATGGCTACACCTTC. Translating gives CSVAPFTGGGYGYTF.

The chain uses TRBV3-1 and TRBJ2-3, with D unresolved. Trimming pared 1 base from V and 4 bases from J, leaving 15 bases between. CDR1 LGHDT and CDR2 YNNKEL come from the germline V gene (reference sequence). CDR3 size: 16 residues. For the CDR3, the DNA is TGTGCCAGCAGCCAAGGCCCAACTGCAGTGTCAGATACGCAGTATTTT. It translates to CASSQGPTAVSDTQYF.

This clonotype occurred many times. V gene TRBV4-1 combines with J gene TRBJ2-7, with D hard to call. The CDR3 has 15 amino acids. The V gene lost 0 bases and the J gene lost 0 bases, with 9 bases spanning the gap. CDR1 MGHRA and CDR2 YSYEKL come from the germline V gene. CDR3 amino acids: CASSQDSLSSYEQYF. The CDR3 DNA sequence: TGCGCCAGCAGCCAAGATTCCCTTTCCTCCTACGAGCAGTACTTC.

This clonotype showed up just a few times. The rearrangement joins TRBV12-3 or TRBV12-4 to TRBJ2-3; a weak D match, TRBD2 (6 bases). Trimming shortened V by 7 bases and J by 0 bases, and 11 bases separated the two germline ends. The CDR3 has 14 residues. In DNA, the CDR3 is TGTGCCAGCACCCTTCTAGCGAGCACAGATACGCAGTATTTT. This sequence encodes CASTLLASTDTQYF.

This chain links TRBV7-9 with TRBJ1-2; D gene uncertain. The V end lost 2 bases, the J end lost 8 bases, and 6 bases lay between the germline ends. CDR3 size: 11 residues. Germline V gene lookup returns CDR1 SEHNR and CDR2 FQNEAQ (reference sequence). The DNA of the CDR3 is TGTGCCAGCAGCTTAACAGAGGGCTACACCTTC. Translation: CASSLTEGYTF.

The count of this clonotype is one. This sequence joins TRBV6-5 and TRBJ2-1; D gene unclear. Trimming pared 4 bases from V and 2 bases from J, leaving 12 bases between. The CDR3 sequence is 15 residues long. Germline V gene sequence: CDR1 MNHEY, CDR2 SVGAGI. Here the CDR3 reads CASSSRLKTYNEQFF. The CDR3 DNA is TGTGCCAGCAGTTCTCGATTGAAAACCTACAATGAGCAGTTCTTC.

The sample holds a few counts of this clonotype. CDR3 sequence: CAISTGTDHYGYTF. For the CDR3, the DNA is TGTGCCATCAGTACTGGGACAGACCACTATGGCTACACCTTC. This chain links TRBV10-3 with TRBJ1-2; 7 positions agree with TRBD1. Germline CDR1 ENHRY, CDR2 SYGVKD. This CDR3 is 14 amino acids long. Trimming cost V 5 bases and J 3 bases; bases outside gene matches: 6.

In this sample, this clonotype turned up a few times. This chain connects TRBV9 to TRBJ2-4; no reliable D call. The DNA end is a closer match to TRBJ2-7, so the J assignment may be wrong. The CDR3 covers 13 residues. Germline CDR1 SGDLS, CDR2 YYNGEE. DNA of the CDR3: TGTGCCAGCAGCGTAATCGCCGGATACGAGCAGTACTTC. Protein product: CASSVIAGYEQYF.

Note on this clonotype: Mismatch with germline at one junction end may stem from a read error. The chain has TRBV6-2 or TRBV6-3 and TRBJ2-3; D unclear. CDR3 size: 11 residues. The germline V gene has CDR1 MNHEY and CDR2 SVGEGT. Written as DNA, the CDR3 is TGTGCCGGCAGTCAAACAGATACGCAGTATTTT. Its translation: CAGSQTDTQYF.